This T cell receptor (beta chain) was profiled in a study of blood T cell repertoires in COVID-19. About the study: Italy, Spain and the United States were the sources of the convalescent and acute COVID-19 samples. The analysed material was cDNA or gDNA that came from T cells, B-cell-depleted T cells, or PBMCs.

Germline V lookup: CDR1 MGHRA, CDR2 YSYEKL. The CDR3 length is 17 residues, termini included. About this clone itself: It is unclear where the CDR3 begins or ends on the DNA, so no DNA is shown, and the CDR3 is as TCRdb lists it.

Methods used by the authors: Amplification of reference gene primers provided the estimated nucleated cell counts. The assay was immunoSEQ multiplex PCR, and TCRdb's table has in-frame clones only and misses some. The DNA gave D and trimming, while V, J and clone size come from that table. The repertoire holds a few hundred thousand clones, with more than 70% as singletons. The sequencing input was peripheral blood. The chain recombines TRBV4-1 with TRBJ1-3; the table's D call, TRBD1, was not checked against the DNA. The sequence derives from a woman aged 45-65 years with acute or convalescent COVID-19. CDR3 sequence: CASSSSQGAISGNTIYF.